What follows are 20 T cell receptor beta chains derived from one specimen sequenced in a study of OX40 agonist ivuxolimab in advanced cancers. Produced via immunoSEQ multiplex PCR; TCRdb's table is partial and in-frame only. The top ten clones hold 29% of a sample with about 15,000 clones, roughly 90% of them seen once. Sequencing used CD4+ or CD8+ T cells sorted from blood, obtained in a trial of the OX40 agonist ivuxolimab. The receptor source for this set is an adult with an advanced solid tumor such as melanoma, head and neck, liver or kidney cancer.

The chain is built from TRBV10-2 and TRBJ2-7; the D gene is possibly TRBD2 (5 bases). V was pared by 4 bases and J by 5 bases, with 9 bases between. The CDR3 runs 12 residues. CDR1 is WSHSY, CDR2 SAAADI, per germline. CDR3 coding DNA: TGCGCCAGCAGTGGTCCGCGGGACGAGCAGTACTTC. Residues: CASSGPRDEQYF.

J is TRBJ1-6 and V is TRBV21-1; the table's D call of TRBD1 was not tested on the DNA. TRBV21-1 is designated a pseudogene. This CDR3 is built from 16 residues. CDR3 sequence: CASSKQDRADNSPLHF. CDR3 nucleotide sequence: TGTGCCAGCAGCAAACAGGACAGGGCGGATAATTCACCCCTCCACTTT.

The CDR3 protein is CASGSVLAGEKHGELFF. CDR3 nucleotide sequence: TGTGCCAGCGGCTCGGTCTTAGCGGGAGAAAAGCACGGGGAGCTGTTTTTT. The chain is built from TRBV7-9 and TRBJ2-2; TRBD2 matches 9 bases. CDR1 and CDR2 from the germline V gene are SEHNR and FQNEAQ (reference sequence). Trimming took 8 bases from V and 7 from J; bases not matched to a gene: 17. This CDR3 spans 17 amino acids. The full variable domain, completed using reference TRBV7-9 and TRBJ2-2, is DTGVSQNPRHKITKRGQNVTFRCDPISEHNRLYWYRQTLGQGPEFLTYFQNEAQLEKSRLLSDRFSAERPKGSFSTLEIQRTEQGDSAMYLCASGSVLAGEKHGELFFGEGSRLTVL.

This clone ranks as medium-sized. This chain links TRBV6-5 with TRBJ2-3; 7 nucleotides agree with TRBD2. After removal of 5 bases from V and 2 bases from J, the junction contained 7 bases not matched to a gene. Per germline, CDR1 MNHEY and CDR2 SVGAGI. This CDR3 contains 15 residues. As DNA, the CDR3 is TGTGCCAGCAGTCTATTAGGGACTAACACAGATACGCAGTATTTT. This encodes CASSLLGTNTDTQYF.

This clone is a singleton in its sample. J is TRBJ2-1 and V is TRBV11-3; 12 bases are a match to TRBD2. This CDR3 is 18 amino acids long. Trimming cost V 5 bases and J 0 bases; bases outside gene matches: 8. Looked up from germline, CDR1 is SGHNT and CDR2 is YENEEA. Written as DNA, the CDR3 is TGTGCCAGCAGCCCCCGGCTAGCGGGAGGGAGCTCCTACAATGAGCAGTTCTTC. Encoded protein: CASSPRLAGGSSYNEQFF.

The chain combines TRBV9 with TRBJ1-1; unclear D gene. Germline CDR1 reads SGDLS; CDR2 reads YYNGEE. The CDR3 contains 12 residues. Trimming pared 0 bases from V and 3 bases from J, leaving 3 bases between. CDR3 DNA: TGTGCCAGCAGCGTAGGAGACACTGAAGCTTTCTTT. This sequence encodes CASSVGDTEAFF.

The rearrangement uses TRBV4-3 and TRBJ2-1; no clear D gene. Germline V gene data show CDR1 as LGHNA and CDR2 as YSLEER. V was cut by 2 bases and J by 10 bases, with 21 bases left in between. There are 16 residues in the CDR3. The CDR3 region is CASSQPTPRTVREQFF. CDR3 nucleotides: TGCGCCAGCAGCCAACCCACCCCTCGTACGGTCCGCGAGCAGTTCTTC.

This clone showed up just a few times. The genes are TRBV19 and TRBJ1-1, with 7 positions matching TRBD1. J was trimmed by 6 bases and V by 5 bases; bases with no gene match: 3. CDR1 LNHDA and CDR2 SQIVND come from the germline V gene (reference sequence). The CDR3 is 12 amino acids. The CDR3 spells CASSPGQAEAFF. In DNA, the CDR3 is TGTGCCAGTAGTCCCGGACAGGCTGAAGCTTTCTTT.

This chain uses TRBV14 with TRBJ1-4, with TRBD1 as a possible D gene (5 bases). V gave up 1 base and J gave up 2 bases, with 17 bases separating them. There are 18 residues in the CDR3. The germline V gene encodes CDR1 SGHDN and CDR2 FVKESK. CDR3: CASSQGGWTPATNEKLFF. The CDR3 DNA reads TGTGCCAGCAGCCAAGGGGGTTGGACACCAGCTACTAATGAAAAACTGTTTTTT.

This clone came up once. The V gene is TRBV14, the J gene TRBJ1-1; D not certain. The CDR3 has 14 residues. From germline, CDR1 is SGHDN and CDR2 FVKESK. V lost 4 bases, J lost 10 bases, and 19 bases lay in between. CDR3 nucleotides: TGTGCCAGCAGCCCCTGGGGAGAGACTGAGGGAGCTTTCTTT. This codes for CASSPWGETEGAFF.

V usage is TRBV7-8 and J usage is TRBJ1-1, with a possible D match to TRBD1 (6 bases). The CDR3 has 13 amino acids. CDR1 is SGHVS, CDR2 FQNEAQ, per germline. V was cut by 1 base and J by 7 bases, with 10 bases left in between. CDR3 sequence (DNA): TGTGCCAGCAGCTTAGGAGGGGGAAGTGAAGCTTTCTTT. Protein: CASSLGGGSEAFF.

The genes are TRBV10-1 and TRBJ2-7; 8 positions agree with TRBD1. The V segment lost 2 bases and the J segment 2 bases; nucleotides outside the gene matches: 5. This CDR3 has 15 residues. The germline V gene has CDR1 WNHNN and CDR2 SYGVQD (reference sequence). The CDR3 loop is CASSEGQGIAYEQYF. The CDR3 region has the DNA TGCGCCAGCAGTGAGGGACAGGGAATTGCCTACGAGCAGTACTTC.

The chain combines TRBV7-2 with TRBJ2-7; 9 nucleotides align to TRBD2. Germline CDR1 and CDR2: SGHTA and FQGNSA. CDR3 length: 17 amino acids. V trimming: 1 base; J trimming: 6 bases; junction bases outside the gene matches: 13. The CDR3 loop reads CASSLVRTVAGVFEQYF. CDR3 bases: TGTGCCAGCAGCTTAGTACGAACGGTAGCGGGAGTTTTCGAGCAGTACTTC.

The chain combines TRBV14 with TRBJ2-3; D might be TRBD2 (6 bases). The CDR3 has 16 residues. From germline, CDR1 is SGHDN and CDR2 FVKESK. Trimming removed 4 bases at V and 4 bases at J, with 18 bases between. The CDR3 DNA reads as TGTGCCAGCAGCCGTCGCGACCGGGGGTTGGCAGATACGCAGTATTTT. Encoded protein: CASSRRDRGLADTQYF.

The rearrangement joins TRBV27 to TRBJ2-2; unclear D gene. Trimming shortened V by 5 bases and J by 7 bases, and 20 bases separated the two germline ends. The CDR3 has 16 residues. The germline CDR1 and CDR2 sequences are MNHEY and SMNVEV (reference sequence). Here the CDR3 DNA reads TGTGCCAGCAGTCCCCAACTCTTAACGAAGGGCGGGGAGCTGTTTTTT. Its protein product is CASSPQLLTKGGELFF.

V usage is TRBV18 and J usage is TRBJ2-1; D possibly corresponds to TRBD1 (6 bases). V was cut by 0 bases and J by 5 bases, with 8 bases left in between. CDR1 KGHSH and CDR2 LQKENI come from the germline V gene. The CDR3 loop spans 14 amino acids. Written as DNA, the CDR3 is TGTGCCAGCTCACCACCGGGACATAACAATGAGCAGTTCTTC. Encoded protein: CASSPPGHNNEQFF.

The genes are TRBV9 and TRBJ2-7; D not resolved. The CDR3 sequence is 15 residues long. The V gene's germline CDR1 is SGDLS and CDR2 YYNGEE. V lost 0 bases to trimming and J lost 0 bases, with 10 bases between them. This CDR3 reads CASSVGDPLSYEQYF. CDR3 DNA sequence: TGTGCCAGCAGCGTAGGTGACCCACTCTCCTACGAGCAGTACTTC.

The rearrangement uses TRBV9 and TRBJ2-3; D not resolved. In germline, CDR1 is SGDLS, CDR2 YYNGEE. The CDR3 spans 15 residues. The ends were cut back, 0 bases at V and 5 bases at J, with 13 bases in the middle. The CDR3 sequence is CASSVDGMGRDTQYF. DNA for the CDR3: TGTGCCAGCAGCGTAGATGGGATGGGTCGAGATACGCAGTATTTT.

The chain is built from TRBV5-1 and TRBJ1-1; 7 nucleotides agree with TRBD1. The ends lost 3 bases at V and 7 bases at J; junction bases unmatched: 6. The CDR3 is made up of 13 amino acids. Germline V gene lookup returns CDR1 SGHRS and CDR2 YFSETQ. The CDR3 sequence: CASSSGTVLEAFF. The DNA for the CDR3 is TGCGCCAGCAGCTCAGGGACAGTACTTGAAGCTTTCTTT.

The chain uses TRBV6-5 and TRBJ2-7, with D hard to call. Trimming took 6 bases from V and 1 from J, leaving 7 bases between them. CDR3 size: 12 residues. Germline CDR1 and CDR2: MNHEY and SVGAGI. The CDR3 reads CASSPASYEQYF. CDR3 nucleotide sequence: TGTGCCAGCAGCCCGGCATCCTACGAGCAGTACTTC.